Detailed here is one T cell receptor beta chain. The sample originates from a study of technical replicates of blood from a handful of donors. The V segment lost 8 bases and the J segment 13 bases; nucleotides outside the gene matches: 16. CDR3 length: 14 amino acids. The V gene's germline CDR1 is MNHNS and CDR2 SASEGT. Measured with immunoSEQ multiplex PCR; TCRdb has only the in-frame clones, and not every one. The data show approximately 90,000 clones, roughly 96% seen once. The chain employs TRBV6-1 and TRBJ2-1; 8 bases align to TRBD2. The clonotype was recovered from a human donor in good health. The sample comprised T cells isolated from PBMCs. This chain's CDR3 is CASRGSELAVRQFF. As DNA, the CDR3 is TGTGCCAGCCGGGGGTCGGAACTAGCGGTCAGACAGTTCTTC.